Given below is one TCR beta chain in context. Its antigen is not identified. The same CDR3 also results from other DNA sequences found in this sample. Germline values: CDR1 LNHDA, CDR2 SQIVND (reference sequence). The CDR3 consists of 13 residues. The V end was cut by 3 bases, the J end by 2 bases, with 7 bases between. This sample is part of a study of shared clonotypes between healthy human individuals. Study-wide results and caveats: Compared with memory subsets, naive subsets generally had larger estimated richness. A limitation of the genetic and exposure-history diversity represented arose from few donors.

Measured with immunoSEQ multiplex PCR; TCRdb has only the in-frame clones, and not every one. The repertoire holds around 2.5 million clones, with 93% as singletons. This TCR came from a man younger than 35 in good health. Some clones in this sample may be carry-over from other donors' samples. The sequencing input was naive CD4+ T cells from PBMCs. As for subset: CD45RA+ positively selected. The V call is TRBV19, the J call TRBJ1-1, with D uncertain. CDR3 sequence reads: CASSISRNTEAFF. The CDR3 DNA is TGTGCCAGTAGTATCAGTCGAAACACTGAAGCTTTCTTT.